The clone carrying this T cell receptor beta chain turned up a few times. From germline, CDR1 is SGDLS and CDR2 YYNGEE. The CDR3 runs 15 residues. Trimming cost V 0 bases and J 4 bases; bases outside gene matches: 5. Sequencing relied on a cDNA template that was reverse transcribed from extracted RNA. Some clones are missing from TCRdb's copy, which holds only in-frame ones; the method was immunoSEQ multiplex PCR. The table includes about 130,000 clones, around 49% detected once. This sample was taken from a study of CD8+ T cells in alopecia areata. The sample consisted of CD8+ T cells sorted from blood, taken at week 0. The receptor was isolated from a human donor with alopecia areata. This chain connects TRBV9 to TRBJ2-7, with TRBD1 matching over 9 bases. The CDR3 DNA follows: TGTGCCAGCAGCGTAGATGACAGGGGGAGGTACGAGCAGTACTTC. Amino acid sequence: CASSVDDRGRYEQYF.